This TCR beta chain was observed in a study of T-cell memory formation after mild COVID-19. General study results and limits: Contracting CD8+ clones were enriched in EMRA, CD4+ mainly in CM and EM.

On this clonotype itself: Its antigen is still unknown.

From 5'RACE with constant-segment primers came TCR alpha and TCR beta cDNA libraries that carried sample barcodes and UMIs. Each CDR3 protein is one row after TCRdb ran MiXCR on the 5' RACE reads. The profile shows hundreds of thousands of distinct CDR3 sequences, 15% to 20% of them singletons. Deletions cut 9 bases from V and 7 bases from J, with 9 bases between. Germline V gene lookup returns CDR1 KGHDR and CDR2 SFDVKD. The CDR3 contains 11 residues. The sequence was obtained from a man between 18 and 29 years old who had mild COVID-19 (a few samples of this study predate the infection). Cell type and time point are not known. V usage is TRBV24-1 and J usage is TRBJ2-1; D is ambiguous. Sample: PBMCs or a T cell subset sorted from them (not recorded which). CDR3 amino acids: CATPPLNEQFF. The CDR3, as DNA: TGTGCCACCCCACCCTTGAATGAGCAGTTCTTC.